Shown below are 25 T cell receptor beta chains from a single sample sequenced in a study of cytomegalovirus exposure and HLA in healthy donors. Both 60 Vbeta primers and 13 Jbeta primers went into the PCR. Sequencing used immunoSEQ multiplex PCR; TCRdb keeps in-frame clones, though not all of them. In the table there are 150,000 to 250,000 clones, around 83% of which are singletons. What was sequenced was PBMCs. These receptors originate from a woman aged 45-65 years in good health and CMV-seropositive.

J is TRBJ2-7 and V is TRBV2; 9 bases align to TRBD2. The germline CDR1 and CDR2 sequences are SNHLY and FYNNEI. The trim removed 6 bases at V and 2 bases at J, leaving 5 bases unmatched. This CDR3 region has 14 residues. The CDR3 region is CASRLAGATYEQYF. The CDR3 nucleotides are TGTGCCAGCAGATTAGCGGGAGCAACCTACGAGCAGTACTTC.

This chain links TRBV28 with TRBJ2-7; D gene ambiguous. The CDR3 is 11 residues long. The V gene's germline CDR1 is MDHEN and CDR2 SYDVKM. V lost 8 bases and J lost 3, with 8 bases in between. CDR3 in DNA: TGTGCCAGCGGGCTGAGCTACGAGCAGTACTTC. Amino acids: CASGLSYEQYF. Supplemented by reference TRBV28 and TRBJ2-7, the full variable domain reads DVKVTQSSRYLVKRTGEKVFLECVQDMDHENMFWYRQDPGLGLRLIYFSYDVKMKEKGDIPEGYSVSREKKERFSLILESASTNQTSMYLCASGLSYEQYFGPGTRLTVT.

The chain couples TRBV9 to TRBJ2-5; the D gene is possibly TRBD1 (6 bases). V lost 3 bases and J lost 5, with 17 bases in between. Germline V gene sequence: CDR1 SGDLS, CDR2 YYNGEE. The CDR3 is made up of 15 amino acids. The CDR3 protein is CASSGGQPPQETQYF. CDR3 in DNA: TGTGCCAGCAGCGGCGGACAGCCTCCACAGGAGACCCAGTACTTC.

V is TRBV19 and J is TRBJ2-1; TRBD1 matches 8 bases. J was trimmed by 1 base and V by 2 bases; bases with no gene match: 1. The CDR3 is made up of 15 amino acids. Germline loops: CDR1 LNHDA, CDR2 SQIVND (reference sequence). The CDR3, as DNA: TGTGCCAGTAGTATAAGACAGGGGTCCTACAATGAGCAGTTCTTC. This codes for CASSIRQGSYNEQFF.

In regard to this clone: Compared with germline, one end of the junction differs, possibly owing to a read error. The chain links TRBV7-9 to TRBJ1-2, with D possibly matching TRBD1 (6 bases). The CDR3 consists of 14 residues. Germline V lookup: CDR1 SEHNR, CDR2 FQNEAQ (reference sequence). This CDR3 reads CSSSNAGANYGYTF. CDR3 nucleotide sequence: TGTTCCAGCAGTAATGCAGGGGCTAACTATGGCTACACCTTC.

The chain combines TRBV25-1 with TRBJ1-1; 7 nucleotides agree with TRBD1. Germline V CDR1 and CDR2: MGHDK, SYGVNS. There are 15 residues in the CDR3. The trim removed 4 bases at V and 0 bases at J, leaving 5 bases unmatched. Written as DNA, the CDR3 is TGTGCCAGCAGTGGGACAGGCTACCTGAACACTGAAGCTTTCTTT. This gives the protein CASSGTGYLNTEAFF. The full variable domain, rest sourced from reference TRBV25-1 and TRBJ1-1, is EADIYQTPRYLVIGTGKKITLECSQTMGHDKMYWYQQDPGMELHLIHYSYGVNSTEKGDLSSESTVSRIRTEHFPLTLESARPSHTSQYLCASSGTGYLNTEAFFGQGTRLTVV.

In the case of this clone: One end of the junction does not line up with germline, which may come from a read error. V is TRBV11-3 and J is TRBJ2-6; D is perhaps TRBD1 (5 bases). CDR3 length equals 14 residues. The germline CDR1 and CDR2 sequences are SGHNT and YENEEA. The CDR3 reads CASSLHAGANGLTF. The CDR3 DNA is TGTGCCAGCAGCTTACATGCTGGGGCCAACGGCCTGACTTTC.

The V gene is TRBV4-1, the J gene TRBJ2-1; 13 bases are shared with TRBD2. The germline CDR1 and CDR2 sequences are MGHRA and YSYEKL. The CDR3 totals 16 residues. V was clipped by 3 bases and J by 7 bases; unmatched bases: 6. DNA for the CDR3: TGCGCCAGCAGCCACCCACTAGCGGGAGGGCGGAATGAGCAGTTCTTC. Protein: CASSHPLAGGRNEQFF.

This chain connects TRBV7-2 to TRBJ1-2; the match to TRBD1 covers 8 bases. Per germline, CDR1 SGHTA and CDR2 FQGNSA. This CDR3 is 16 amino acids long. Losses at the gene ends were 1 base for V and 0 bases for J; bases not matched to a gene: 4. The CDR3 DNA reads as TGTGCCAGCAGCTTAGGTGGACAGGGCCCTAACTATGGCTACACCTTC. Translated: CASSLGGQGPNYGYTF.

This sequence joins TRBV7-9 and TRBJ2-3; D is possibly TRBD2 (5 bases). Germline-derived CDR1 and CDR2 are SEHNR and FQNEAQ (reference sequence). The CDR3 totals 18 residues. The germline V and J ends were trimmed by 1 base and 3 bases, with 20 bases remaining between them. CDR3 protein: CASSLDISSGGTTDTQYF. The CDR3, as DNA: TGTGCCAGCAGCTTAGATATTTCGTCCGGAGGTACTACAGATACGCAGTATTTT.

V and J are TRBV18 and TRBJ1-5; tentatively, D is TRBD1 (5 bases). The CDR3 runs to 15 residues. V shed 5 bases and J shed 4 bases, with 15 bases lying between them. CDR1 KGHSH and CDR2 LQKENI come from the germline V gene. CDR3 residues: CASSNLPTANQPQHF. DNA of the CDR3: TGTGCCAGCTCAAACCTCCCGACAGCAAATCAGCCCCAGCATTTT. Full variable domain (remainder filled in from reference TRBV18 and TRBJ1-5): NAGVMQNPRHLVRRRGQEARLRCSPMKGHSHVYWYRQLPEEGLKFMVYLQKENIIDESGMPKERFSAEFPKEGPSILRIQQVVRGDSAAYFCASSNLPTANQPQHFGDGTRLSIL.

V gene TRBV7-7 combines with J gene TRBJ2-7; 11 bases map to TRBD1. The CDR3 loop spans 16 amino acids. V was pared by 4 bases and J by 6 bases, with 11 bases of the junction left unmatched. Per the germline V gene, CDR1 is SSHAT and CDR2 is FNYEAQ (reference sequence). The CDR3 DNA reads TGTGCCAGCAGCTATCCGGGACAGGGGGTTTCTCGCGAGCAGTACTTC. It translates to CASSYPGQGVSREQYF.

V gene TRBV5-1 combines with J gene TRBJ2-5, with 16 bases aligning to TRBD2. Trimming removed 3 bases from V and 5 bases from J; junction bases left unmatched: 4. Germline V lookup: CDR1 SGHRS, CDR2 YFSETQ. The CDR3 covers 16 residues. CDR3 DNA: TGCGCCAGCAGCTCAGGGACTAGCGGGAGGGCGGAGACCCAGTACTTC. Translated, it gives CASSSGTSGRAETQYF.

J is TRBJ2-3 and V is TRBV5-5; tentatively, D is TRBD2 (6 bases). The CDR3 length is 14 residues. Germline V gene data show CDR1 as SGHKS and CDR2 as YYEKEE (reference sequence). Trimming took 3 bases from V and 2 from J, leaving 10 bases between them. DNA for the CDR3: TGTGCCAGCAGCTCCGGACTATACACAGATACGCAGTATTTT. It specifies CASSSGLYTDTQYF. Combining the CDR3 with reference TRBV5-5 and TRBJ2-3 gives the whole variable domain DAGVTQSPTHLIKTRGQQVTLRCSPISGHKSVSWYQQVLGQGPQFIFQYYEKEERGRGNFPDRFSARQFPNYSSELNVNALLLGDSALYLCASSSGLYTDTQYFGPGTRLTVL.

The chain recombines TRBV21-1 with TRBJ2-6; TRBD2, as called in the table, went unchecked against the DNA. TRBV21-1 is a documented pseudogene. This CDR3 region has 19 residues. CDR3 protein: CASSKVRGNPLSGANVLTF. CDR3 coding DNA: TGTGCCAGCAGCAAAGTCCGGGGAAATCCCCTCTCTGGGGCCAACGTCCTGACTTTC.

The chain uses TRBV5-4 and TRBJ2-3; TRBD2 matches 11 bases. Germline V CDR1 and CDR2: SGHNT, YYREEE (reference sequence). V trimming: 9 bases; J trimming: 2 bases; junction bases outside the gene matches: 8. This CDR3 has 15 amino acids. CDR3 in amino acids: CATTSGLAATDTQYF. The DNA of the CDR3 is TGTGCCACCACATCGGGACTAGCGGCCACAGATACGCAGTATTTT.

Remarks on this clone: Mismatch with germline at one junction end may stem from a read error. The rearrangement uses TRBV4-2 and TRBJ2-6; tentative D call: TRBD1 (6 bases). The CDR3 extends over 16 amino acids. Germline CDR1 LGHNA, CDR2 YNFKEQ. The CDR3 DNA sequence: TGTGCCAGCAGCCAAGTTGGTGGCTCAGGGGCCAACGGCCTGACTTTC. Residues: CASSQVGGSGANGLTF.

This clone has only a few counts. V gene TRBV7-9 combines with J gene TRBJ2-1; 14 bases align to TRBD2. The V segment lost 4 bases and the J segment 9 bases; nucleotides outside the gene matches: 14. The CDR3 totals 18 residues. From germline, CDR1 is SEHNR and CDR2 FQNEAQ (reference sequence). The CDR3 DNA sequence: TGTGCCAGCAGCTCGGATCGACTAGCGGGAGGGCCTGGGAGTGAGCAGTTCTTC. Residues: CASSSDRLAGGPGSEQFF.

The rearrangement joins TRBV18 to TRBJ1-1, with 10 bases fitting TRBD1. V shed 1 base and J 4 bases; nucleotides not matched to a gene: 6. The CDR3 has 16 amino acids. Germline V gene sequence: CDR1 KGHSH, CDR2 LQKENI. In DNA form, the CDR3 reads TGTGCCAGCTCACCACGAGACAGGGGGCGCGGCACTGAAGCTTTCTTT. Its translation: CASSPRDRGRGTEAFF.

This chain links TRBV19 with TRBJ2-7; 9 positions match TRBD1. V was clipped by 4 bases and J by 2 bases; unmatched bases: 3. The germline V gene encodes CDR1 LNHDA and CDR2 SQIVND (reference sequence). This CDR3 comprises 14 residues. CDR3 coding DNA: TGTGCCAGTAGTAAGGACAGGGGAGCCTACGAGCAGTACTTC. Protein: CASSKDRGAYEQYF.

The chain links TRBV9 to TRBJ2-2, with 8 bases that match TRBD2. CDR1 and CDR2 from the germline V gene are SGDLS and YYNGEE. The CDR3 spans 16 residues. V was pared by 4 bases and J by 6 bases, with 11 bases of the junction left unmatched. The CDR3 nucleotides are TGTGCCAGCAGCCCCCCGGGGGGGAAGGAGTCCGGGGAGCTGTTTTTT. Translation: CASSPPGGKESGELFF.

The sample holds one count of this clone. The chain couples TRBV10-2 to TRBJ2-5; 8 bases align to TRBD2. This CDR3 is 15 amino acids long. Per germline, CDR1 WSHSY and CDR2 SAAADI. V lost 1 base and J lost 2; bases outside the gene matches: 3. CDR3 protein: CASSEFGTRQETQYF. CDR3 sequence (DNA): TGCGCCAGCAGTGAGTTTGGGACTAGACAAGAGACCCAGTACTTC.

This clone has just one count. The chain is built from TRBV10-3 and TRBJ2-7, with D possibly TRBD1 on 6 matching bases. Germline CDR1 and CDR2: ENHRY and SYGVKD. This CDR3 region has 17 residues. V was pared by 2 bases and J by 1 base, with 18 bases between. CDR3 DNA: TGTGCCATCAGTGAGAATCCGGACAGCCGATTTTCCTACGAGCAGTACTTC. Its translation: CAISENPDSRFSYEQYF.

There are a few counts of this clone. One end of the junction does not line up with germline, which may come from a read error. V and J are TRBV10-3 and TRBJ2-6, with TRBD2 matching 7 bases. The CDR3 contains 16 residues. Germline V gene sequence: CDR1 ENHRY, CDR2 SYGVKD. The CDR3 here is CAISERGDSGANGLTF. CDR3 DNA sequence: TGTGCCATCAGTGAGCGGGGGGACTCTGGGGCCAACGGCCTGACTTTC.

This chain uses TRBV5-1 with TRBJ2-1, with 12 bases matching TRBD2. J gave up 0 bases and V 8 bases, and 6 bases lay outside the gene matches. The CDR3 runs 16 residues. Germline CDR1 is SGHRS and CDR2 is YFSETQ. CDR3 bases: TGCGCCAGTACGACTAGCGGGGGATCCTCCTACAATGAGCAGTTCTTC. Its protein is CASTTSGGSSYNEQFF. Looking up the rest from reference TRBV5-1 and TRBJ2-1 gives the full variable domain: KAGVTQTPRYLIKTRGQQVTLSCSPISGHRSVSWYQQTPGQGLQFLFEYFSETQRNKGNFPGRFSGRQFSNSRSEMNVSTLELGDSALYLCASTTSGGSSYNEQFFGPGTRLTVL.